This T cell receptor (beta chain) was sequenced in a study of regulatory T cells in long-lasting Graves disease. The germline gives CDR1 DFQATT, CDR2 SNEGSKA (reference sequence). The CDR3 runs to 13 residues. Trimming left V 3 bases short and J 0 bases short, with 6 bases between. Time point here: newly diagnosed GD, antithyroid drugs for less than 3 months. The TCR library was made from RNA extracted from PBMCs. iRepertoire HTBI primers and Arm-PCR of CDR3 regions built TCR beta libraries. TCRdb processed the multiplex PCR reads anew with MiXCR; each CDR3 protein has one entry. The profile shows about 420,000 distinct CDR3 sequences, over 15% of them singletons. The data were also submitted as part of a second study, on T cells in Graves' hyperthyroidism and ophthalmopathy. As that report states: Most thyroid clonotypes expanded above 0.001 were also detected in blood.

Sequencing used peripheral blood mononuclear cells (PBMCs), obtained at new diagnosis, from a patient treated with antithyroid drugs. The rearrangement links TRBV20-1 to TRBJ2-1; no clear D gene. This TCR was sampled from a woman aged 18-30 years with Graves disease. CDR3 protein: CSARGISYNEQFF. Here the CDR3 DNA reads TGCAGTGCTAGGGGGATCTCCTACAATGAGCAGTTCTTC.